These 23 T cell receptor beta chains originate from one sample sequenced in a study of shared clonotypes between healthy human individuals. Produced via immunoSEQ multiplex PCR; TCRdb's table is partial and in-frame only. The table records roughly 660,000 clones, less than 95% of them present only once. Sequencing was carried out using memory CD8+ T cells from PBMCs. Indicated subset: CD45RO+ cells pooled with CCR7-negative TemRA cells. Receptor source: a man aged 18 to 29 in good health. Some clones in this sample may be carry-over from other donors' samples.

V gene TRBV6-5 combines with J gene TRBJ2-7; unclear D gene. Germline CDR1 reads MNHEY; CDR2 reads SVGAGI. With 0 bases removed from V and 0 bases from J, the gap between germline ends came to 12 bases. This CDR3 has 16 amino acids. CDR3 region: CASSYSSRISSYEQYF. The CDR3 DNA reads as TGTGCCAGCAGTTACTCGAGCAGGATTAGCTCCTACGAGCAGTACTTC.

This clone showed up just once. V usage is TRBV6-6 and J usage is TRBJ2-4, with TRBD2 as a possible D gene (6 bases). CDR3 length equals 11 residues. The V and J ends lost 11 bases and 8 bases respectively, with 13 bases between them. CDR1 and CDR2 from the germline V gene are MNHNY and SVGAGI (reference sequence). Written as DNA, the CDR3 is TGTGCCGGGGGGTACAGAGACATTCAGTACTTC. It is translated as CAGGYRDIQYF.

This clone was observed once. The chain is built from TRBV5-1 and TRBJ2-1; D is ambiguous. The germline CDR1 and CDR2 sequences are SGHRS and YFSETQ. V was trimmed by 2 bases and J by 6 bases, leaving 6 bases between them. The length of the CDR3 is 12 residues. CDR3 sequence: CASSFNFNEQFF. The CDR3 region has the DNA TGCGCCAGCAGCTTCAATTTCAATGAGCAGTTCTTC.

In its sample, this clone was seen many times. The chain joins TRBV28 to TRBJ2-3, with 10 bases matching TRBD1. The CDR3 sequence is 15 residues long. From germline, CDR1 is MDHEN and CDR2 SYDVKM. With V trimmed by 6 bases and J by 2 bases, 5 bases remained unmatched. The chain's CDR3 is CASRAGTGVTDTQYF. The CDR3 DNA is TGTGCCAGCAGAGCCGGGACAGGGGTCACAGATACGCAGTATTTT.

The chain joins TRBV9 to TRBJ2-1; D may match TRBD1 or TRBD2 (5 bases each). Germline CDR1 and CDR2: SGDLS and YYNGEE. Trimming pared 3 bases from V and 1 base from J, leaving 17 bases between. The CDR3 has 17 amino acids. CDR3 sequence: CASSANRDGRSYNEQFF. In nucleotides, the CDR3 is TGTGCCAGCAGCGCGAACCGGGACGGTCGATCCTACAATGAGCAGTTCTTC. The full variable domain, in which reference TRBV9 and TRBJ2-1 provide the parts outside the CDR3, is DSGVTQTPKHLITATGQRVTLRCSPRSGDLSVYWYQQSLDQGLQFLIQYYNGEERAKGNILERFSAQQFPDLHSELNLSSLELGDSALYFCASSANRDGRSYNEQFFGPGTRLTVL.

The chain couples TRBV6-1 to TRBJ2-5; the D is unclear. Trimming shortened V by 1 base and J by 2 bases, and 8 bases separated the two germline ends. CDR3 length equals 14 residues. Germline CDR1 reads MNHNS; CDR2 reads SASEGT. The CDR3 coding sequence is TGTGCCAGCAGTGAAGGGCATACACAAGAGACCCAGTACTTC. Its protein product is CASSEGHTQETQYF.

This chain connects TRBV7-8 to TRBJ2-7; TRBD2 matches 11 bases. V shed 5 bases and J 3 bases; nucleotides not matched to a gene: 6. This CDR3 region has 15 residues. Looked up from germline, CDR1 is SGHVS and CDR2 is FQNEAQ. CDR3 in amino acids: CASSQGLAADYEQYF. In nucleotides, the CDR3 is TGTGCCAGCAGCCAGGGACTAGCGGCCGACTACGAGCAGTACTTC.

The chain employs TRBV21-1 and TRBJ1-1. TRBV21-1 is a pseudogene. The CDR3 runs 13 residues. CDR3 DNA: TGTGCCAGCAGCAAAGTTGTGAACACTGAAGCTTTCTTT. Encoded protein: CASSKVVNTEAFF.

This chain links TRBV6-1 with TRBJ2-7; 10 bases are shared with TRBD1. The CDR3 totals 15 residues. The trim removed 6 bases at V and 1 base at J, leaving 6 bases unmatched. Germline V gene sequence: CDR1 MNHNS, CDR2 SASEGT. CDR3 protein: CASRHRDRGSYEQYF. The CDR3 DNA follows: TGTGCCAGCAGACACCGGGACAGGGGATCCTACGAGCAGTACTTC.

The J gene is TRBJ2-1, the V gene TRBV30, with 9 bases fitting TRBD2. The CDR3 has 15 residues. Per the germline V gene, CDR1 is GTSNPN and CDR2 is SVGIG (reference sequence). J gave up 4 bases and V 0 bases, and 4 bases lay outside the gene matches. The CDR3 here is CAWSVGLAGYNEQFF. Here the CDR3 DNA reads TGTGCCTGGAGTGTTGGGCTAGCGGGGTACAATGAGCAGTTCTTC.

The chain joins TRBV6-6 to TRBJ1-5, with 7 bases identical to TRBD1. CDR1 MNHNY and CDR2 SVGAGI come from the germline V gene (reference sequence). The CDR3 loop spans 14 amino acids. Trimming removed 2 bases from V and 4 bases from J; junction bases left unmatched: 2. As DNA, the CDR3 is TGTGCCAGCAGTTACGCGACAGGGAATCAGCCCCAGCATTTT. Its translation: CASSYATGNQPQHF.

The chain uses TRBV9 and TRBJ2-3; 8 nucleotides match TRBD1. The CDR3 runs 16 residues. V shed 0 bases and J 2 bases; nucleotides not matched to a gene: 5. The V gene's germline CDR1 is SGDLS and CDR2 YYNGEE. CDR3: CASSVGTGQITDTQYF. CDR3 bases: TGTGCCAGCAGCGTAGGGACAGGGCAGATCACAGATACGCAGTATTTT.

V is TRBV27 and J is TRBJ2-3, with TRBD2 matching over 8 bases. This CDR3 contains 14 residues. Germline V gene data show CDR1 as MNHEY and CDR2 as SMNVEV (reference sequence). V was pared by 5 bases and J by 6 bases, with 7 bases of the junction left unmatched. CDR3 residues: CASSADLAGDTQYF. The DNA of the CDR3 is TGTGCCAGCAGTGCGGACTTAGCGGGGGATACGCAGTATTTT.

The chain carries TRBV29-1 and TRBJ1-4; 7 bases match TRBD1. The V gene's germline CDR1 is SQVTM and CDR2 ANQGSEA. The junction had 9 bases not matched to a gene; V was cut back by 4 bases and J by 10 bases. The CDR3 is 13 amino acids. The CDR3 nucleotides are TGCAGCGTTGTCGGCCAGGGGGGGAGAAAACTGTTTTTT. It is translated as CSVVGQGGRKLFF. The entire variable domain, with the rest obtained from reference TRBV29-1 and TRBJ1-4, is as follows: SAVISQKPSRDICQRGTSLTIQCQVDSQVTMMFWYRQQPGQSLTLIATANQGSEATYESGFVIDKFPISRPNLTFSTLTVSNMSPEDSSIYLCSVVGQGGRKLFFGSGTQLSVL.

The rearrangement joins TRBV4-1 to TRBJ1-4, with D possibly matching TRBD1 (5 bases). The CDR3 length is 19 residues. Germline values: CDR1 MGHRA, CDR2 YSYEKL. The V gene lost 5 bases and the J gene lost 1 base, with 23 bases spanning the gap. The CDR3: CASSSTGTFGDVTNEKLFF. In DNA, the CDR3 is TGCGCCAGCAGCTCCACCGGGACTTTCGGGGATGTAACTAATGAAAAACTGTTTTTT.

This sequence joins TRBV7-9 and TRBJ2-5; 7 bases line up with TRBD1. The V gene's germline CDR1 is SEHNR and CDR2 FQNEAQ (reference sequence). The CDR3 runs to 15 residues. J was trimmed by 1 base and V by 4 bases; bases with no gene match: 6. The CDR3, as DNA: TGTGCCAGCAGCTCGGAAGACAGGGCCCAAGAGACCCAGTACTTC. Its translation is CASSSEDRAQETQYF.

CDR3 amino acids: CASSLAKTGLRNEQFF. The DNA of the CDR3 is TGCGCCAGCAGCTTGGCCAAGACAGGGTTGCGCAATGAGCAGTTCTTC. This chain uses TRBV5-1 with TRBJ2-1, with 7 positions matching TRBD1. Trimming cost V 0 bases and J 6 bases; bases outside gene matches: 9. The CDR3 runs to 16 residues. Germline assignment: CDR1 SGHRS and CDR2 YFSETQ. Variable domain in full (rest from reference TRBV5-1 and TRBJ2-1): KAGVTQTPRYLIKTRGQQVTLSCSPISGHRSVSWYQQTPGQGLQFLFEYFSETQRNKGNFPGRFSGRQFSNSRSEMNVSTLELGDSALYLCASSLAKTGLRNEQFFGPGTRLTVL.

The chain links TRBV6-5 to TRBJ2-3; D is perhaps TRBD1 or TRBD2 (5 bases each). Germline V gives CDR1 MNHEY, CDR2 SVGAGI. The CDR3 has 15 amino acids. The germline V and J ends were trimmed by 4 bases and 4 bases, with 15 bases remaining between them. The CDR3 DNA reads as TGTGCCAGCAGTTTAGGGGCGAGGGCGGCAGATACGCAGTATTTT. Protein: CASSLGARAADTQYF.

The chain carries TRBV5-1 and TRBJ1-2; D is perhaps TRBD1 (6 bases). CDR3 length equals 13 residues. Trimming stripped 5 bases from V and 8 bases from J, with 16 bases between. Germline CDR1 SGHRS, CDR2 YFSETQ. The CDR3 region is CASSYTGRCGYTF. Written as DNA, the CDR3 is TGCGCCAGCAGTTATACAGGGAGGTGCGGCTACACCTTC.

The gene calls are TRBV11-2 and TRBJ2-5; D may correspond to TRBD1 or TRBD2 (6 bases each). Germline-derived CDR1 and CDR2 are SGHAT and FQNNGV. The CDR3 runs to 17 residues. V dropped 5 bases and J dropped 5 bases, with 24 bases sitting between them. CDR3 in amino acids: CASSVPKGSRRGETQYF. DNA of the CDR3: TGTGCCAGCAGCGTCCCTAAGGGGAGCAGGAGGGGGGAGACCCAGTACTTC.

The chain recombines TRBV27 with TRBJ2-1, with 9 bases fitting TRBD2. Germline CDR1 and CDR2: MNHEY and SMNVEV (reference sequence). The CDR3 runs to 16 residues. V was pared by 6 bases and J by 3 bases, with 9 bases of the junction left unmatched. The CDR3 coding sequence is TGTGCCAGCAGGGGCGGGAGGGCCATATTCTACAATGAGCAGTTCTTC. Its protein is CASRGGRAIFYNEQFF.

The chain combines TRBV11-2 with TRBJ1-2; D call uncertain. V gave up 5 bases and J gave up 3 bases, with 7 bases separating them. Germline values: CDR1 SGHAT, CDR2 FQNNGV. This CDR3 has 12 residues. The CDR3 DNA reads TGTGCCAGCAGCCATAGAGACTATGGCTACACCTTC. It yields the protein CASSHRDYGYTF.

This sequence joins TRBV9 and TRBJ2-7; 8 positions match TRBD2. Germline values: CDR1 SGDLS, CDR2 YYNGEE. This CDR3 region has 14 residues. With 2 bases clipped from V and 6 bases from J, the junction kept 7 bases outside the gene matches. This CDR3 reads CASSVSGTTGEQYF. DNA for the CDR3: TGTGCCAGCAGCGTTAGCGGGACGACGGGCGAGCAGTACTTC.